These 31 T cell receptor beta chains share one sample of origin, sequenced in a study of cytomegalovirus exposure and HLA in healthy donors. A multiplex PCR was run with 60 Vbeta primers and 13 Jbeta primers. Assay: immunoSEQ multiplex PCR; the TCRdb copy retains only in-frame clones and omits some. The sample lists about 110,000 clones; around 73% were seen once. The source material was PBMCs. These receptors came from a woman in her 30s in good health and CMV-seropositive.

The chain carries TRBV5-1 and TRBJ1-2, with D perhaps TRBD1 (5 bases). The CDR3 sequence is 13 residues long. Germline V gene sequence: CDR1 SGHRS, CDR2 YFSETQ. Trimming shortened V by 0 bases and J by 3 bases, and 6 bases separated the two germline ends. The CDR3 reads CASSLGGDYGYTF. CDR3 bases: TGCGCCAGCAGCTTGGGGGGGGACTATGGCTACACCTTC.

The chain uses TRBV5-8 and TRBJ1-1; 7 positions match TRBD1. The V and J ends lost 1 base and 4 bases, in that order; junction bases with no gene match: 4. Germline values: CDR1 SGHTS, CDR2 YDEGEE. This CDR3 contains 14 residues. CDR3 bases: TGTGCCAGCAGCTTGAGGGGGCTAGGCACTGAAGCTTTCTTT. Encoded protein: CASSLRGLGTEAFF.

This clone was detected only once. The chain is built from TRBV7-9 and TRBJ1-5; a weak D match, TRBD1 (6 bases). Germline V lookup: CDR1 SEHNR, CDR2 FQNEAQ (reference sequence). The CDR3 contains 16 residues. Trimming removed 5 bases from V and 0 bases from J, with 14 bases in between. The CDR3 DNA reads as TGTGCCAGCAGCCGGGACACGTACCCTAGCAATCAGCCCCAGCATTTT. Protein: CASSRDTYPSNQPQHF.

This CDR3 is CASSPGGATVGYTF. The CDR3 DNA reads as TGCGCCAGCTCCCCAGGGGGCGCAACAGTCGGCTACACCTTC. This rearrangement joins TRBV5-1 to TRBJ1-2; 8 nucleotides line up with TRBD1. The germline V gene has CDR1 SGHRS and CDR2 YFSETQ. There are 14 residues in the CDR3. V dropped 7 bases and J dropped 8; count of bases not matched to a gene: 13.

The J gene is TRBJ1-2, the V gene TRBV6-5; 7 positions match TRBD1. The CDR3 is 12 residues long. CDR1 and CDR2 (germline): MNHEY, SVGAGI. The V segment lost 5 bases and the J segment 7 bases; nucleotides outside the gene matches: 4. The CDR3 spells CASSKRQGGYTF. The CDR3 DNA is TGTGCCAGCAGTAAAAGACAGGGTGGCTACACCTTC.

This sequence joins TRBV2 and TRBJ1-5; D is unclear. Germline loops: CDR1 SNHLY, CDR2 FYNNEI. Deletions cut 2 bases from V and 7 bases from J, with 12 bases between. CDR3 length: 14 residues. The CDR3 sequence is CASSELSQEQPQHF. The CDR3 DNA follows: TGTGCCAGCAGTGAATTGTCCCAGGAACAGCCCCAGCATTTT. Variable domain in full (rest from reference TRBV2 and TRBJ1-5): EPEVTQTPSHQVTQMGQEVILRCVPISNHLYFYWYRQILGQKVEFLVSFYNNEISEKSEIFDDQFSVERPDGSNFTLKIRSTKLEDSAMYFCASSELSQEQPQHFGDGTRLSIL.

The chain combines TRBV11-2 with TRBJ1-1, with a possible D match to TRBD1 (5 bases). The V end lost 3 bases, the J end lost 3 bases, and 11 bases lay between the germline ends. The CDR3 consists of 14 residues. Per the germline V gene, CDR1 is SGHAT and CDR2 is FQNNGV. In nucleotides, the CDR3 is TGTGCCAGCAGCTTGGGTACAGGCTACACTGAAGCTTTCTTT. Translating it yields CASSLGTGYTEAFF.

The chain uses TRBV6-5 and TRBJ1-1; 7 nucleotides align to TRBD1. The CDR3 consists of 14 residues. Trimming took 6 bases from V and 2 from J; bases not matched to a gene: 6. Germline V CDR1 and CDR2: MNHEY, SVGAGI. This CDR3 reads CASSTGTANTEAFF. DNA of the CDR3: TGTGCCAGCAGCACCGGGACAGCCAACACTGAAGCTTTCTTT.

The table lists this clone with a count of one. The chain is built from TRBV7-8 and TRBJ2-3; TRBD1 aligns across 7 bases. J was trimmed by 0 bases and V by 2 bases; bases with no gene match: 2. CDR1 SGHVS and CDR2 FQNEAQ come from the germline V gene. This CDR3 is 15 amino acids long. CDR3 amino acids: CASSLRDSSTDTQYF. CDR3 bases: TGTGCCAGCAGCTTAAGGGACAGTAGCACAGATACGCAGTATTTT.

The CDR3 DNA reads TGCGCCAGCAGCCCGATCATCTGGGCCCAAGTCGCGGAGCTGTTTTTT. Amino acids: CASSPIIWAQVAELFF. The rearrangement joins TRBV5-1 to TRBJ2-2; D is ambiguous. In germline, CDR1 is SGHRS, CDR2 YFSETQ. The CDR3 contains 16 residues. Trimming shortened V by 4 bases and J by 10 bases, and 23 bases separated the two germline ends.

V gene TRBV7-6 combines with J gene TRBJ2-1; TRBD1 matches 8 bases. The V and J ends lost 5 bases and 7 bases, in that order; junction bases with no gene match: 7. CDR3 length equals 14 residues. Germline V gene sequence: CDR1 SGHVS, CDR2 FNYEAQ. The CDR3 loop reads CASSERNRGNEQFF. For the CDR3, the DNA is TGTGCCAGCAGCGAGCGCAACAGGGGGAATGAGCAGTTCTTC. The full variable domain, its missing parts supplied by reference TRBV7-6 and TRBJ2-1, is GAGVSQSPRYKVTKRGQDVALRCDPISGHVSLYWYRQALGQGPEFLTYFNYEAQQDKSGLPNDRFSAERPEGSISTLTIQRTEQRDSAMYRCASSERNRGNEQFFGPGTRLTVL.

This rearrangement joins TRBV7-2 to TRBJ1-2, with 8 bases identical to TRBD1. Germline trimming cut 5 bases from V and 7 bases from J; bases unmatched to any gene: 12. Germline-derived CDR1 and CDR2 are SGHTA and FQGNSA. CDR3 length: 15 residues. CDR3 residues: CASSPQGQVRGGYTF. The CDR3 bases are TGTGCCAGCAGCCCCCAGGGACAGGTTCGAGGTGGCTACACCTTC.

This chain joins TRBV7-2 and TRBJ1-2; D gene uncertain. This CDR3 is built from 13 residues. The ends were cut back, 2 bases at V and 9 bases at J, with 13 bases in the middle. Germline V gene lookup returns CDR1 SGHTA and CDR2 FQGNSA. The CDR3 protein is CASSLRSDPRYTF. CDR3 nucleotide sequence: TGTGCCAGCAGCTTACGTAGCGACCCCCGCTACACCTTC.

The chain links TRBV14 to TRBJ1-2; D perhaps matches TRBD1 (5 bases). Per germline, CDR1 SGHDN and CDR2 FVKESK. The V end lost 1 base, the J end lost 4 bases, and 16 bases lay between the germline ends. The CDR3 contains 16 residues. In DNA form, the CDR3 reads TGTGCCAGCAGCCAAGGTGGGCTCAGCAGGGTCTATGGCTACACCTTC. It specifies CASSQGGLSRVYGYTF.

The V gene is TRBV19, the J gene TRBJ1-1; TRBD1 might be the D (5 bases). The CDR3 is 13 amino acids. Between the trimmed V and J ends, which lost 6 bases and 1 base, there was a span of 9 bases. Germline V CDR1 and CDR2: LNHDA, SQIVND (reference sequence). CDR3 in DNA: TGTGCCAGTAGCCTAGACAGGAACACTGAAGCTTTCTTT. Translating it yields CASSLDRNTEAFF.

The chain has TRBV10-1 and TRBJ2-3; D is perhaps TRBD2 (6 bases). The germline V gene has CDR1 WNHNN and CDR2 SYGVQD (reference sequence). V dropped 3 bases and J dropped 2 bases, with 12 bases sitting between them. The CDR3 extends over 15 amino acids. CDR3 DNA: TGCGCCAGCAGTGATTTCGGGGGAGACACAGATACGCAGTATTTT. This translates into CASSDFGGDTDTQYF.

This clone was counted between two and nine times. Here the CDR3 reads CASSVEGAGSYNEQFF. The CDR3 DNA reads TGTGCCAGCAGCGTAGAAGGGGCGGGGTCCTACAATGAGCAGTTCTTC. The rearrangement uses TRBV9 and TRBJ2-1; the D gene is possibly TRBD2 (6 bases). V gave up 0 bases and J gave up 1 base, with 11 bases separating them. This CDR3 comprises 16 residues. Germline loops: CDR1 SGDLS, CDR2 YYNGEE.

This clone turned up a few times. This rearrangement joins TRBV6-1 to TRBJ2-3, with 16 bases matching TRBD2. CDR1 MNHNS and CDR2 SASEGT come from the germline V gene. The CDR3 length is 17 residues. The V segment lost 4 bases and the J segment 3 bases; nucleotides outside the gene matches: 4. DNA for the CDR3: TGTGCCAGCAGTGCCGGGACTAGCGGGGGGGCAACAGATACGCAGTATTTT. It specifies CASSAGTSGGATDTQYF.

The J gene is TRBJ1-5, the V gene TRBV19; a possible D gene is TRBD1 (5 bases). The ends were cut back, 0 bases at V and 5 bases at J, with 17 bases in the middle. The CDR3 sequence is 17 residues long. Germline lookup yields CDR1 LNHDA and CDR2 SQIVND (reference sequence). CDR3 DNA sequence: TGTGCCAGTAGTATAGATCTGTGGGGGGAGGGTTATCAGCCCCAGCATTTT. Residues: CASSIDLWGEGYQPQHF.

V is TRBV19 and J is TRBJ2-7; D perhaps matches TRBD1 (6 bases). CDR3 length equals 14 residues. V was trimmed by 9 bases and J by 2 bases, leaving 17 bases between them. Germline CDR1 reads LNHDA; CDR2 reads SQIVND (reference sequence). CDR3 residues: CASAMGAGAYEQYF. The CDR3 DNA reads as TGTGCCAGCGCCATGGGGGCAGGAGCCTACGAGCAGTACTTC.

The chain is built from TRBV6-5 and TRBJ1-1, with D tentatively TRBD1 (6 bases). Trimming cost V 7 bases and J 4 bases, with 13 bases left between them. This CDR3 is 13 amino acids long. Germline V gene lookup returns CDR1 MNHEY and CDR2 SVGAGI. The CDR3 DNA is TGTGCCAGCACCGAAGGGGGAAGCACTGAAGCTTTCTTT. This sequence encodes CASTEGGSTEAFF.

The J gene is TRBJ2-7, the V gene TRBV19; possibly TRBD2 for D (7 bases). There are 15 residues in the CDR3. Germline CDR1 and CDR2: LNHDA and SQIVND (reference sequence). V was pared by 1 base and J by 3 bases, with 13 bases between. The CDR3 coding sequence is TGTGCCAGTAGTATAGGTGGGGGGGCCGACTACGAGCAGTACTTC. This codes for CASSIGGGADYEQYF.

V gene TRBV10-1 combines with J gene TRBJ2-1; D call uncertain. V was clipped by 10 bases and J by 0 bases, with 16 bases between them. The CDR3 spans 15 residues. Germline V gene lookup returns CDR1 WNHNN and CDR2 SYGVQD (reference sequence). The CDR3 protein is CATRSHGCSYNEQFF. The CDR3 DNA reads TGCGCCACCCGAAGCCACGGTTGCTCCTACAATGAGCAGTTCTTC.

The chain joins TRBV27 to TRBJ2-1; 12 bases match TRBD2. The CDR3 extends over 16 amino acids. The germline V gene has CDR1 MNHEY and CDR2 SMNVEV (reference sequence). J gave up 3 bases and V 5 bases, and 5 bases lay outside the gene matches. The CDR3 bases are TGTGCCAGCAGTATTCAGACTAGCGGGAGCTACAATGAGCAGTTCTTC. This translates into CASSIQTSGSYNEQFF.

This clone showed up just once. The chain uses TRBV4-1 and TRBJ2-7, with D perhaps TRBD2 (5 bases). Germline V lookup: CDR1 MGHRA, CDR2 YSYEKL. The CDR3 is 14 amino acids. V shed 1 base and J shed 2 bases, with 9 bases lying between them. The CDR3 is CASSQAEGTYEQYF. In nucleotides, the CDR3 is TGCGCCAGCAGCCAAGCCGAGGGTACCTACGAGCAGTACTTC.

This chain uses TRBV7-2 with TRBJ1-1; 7 bases are a match to TRBD1. The CDR3 sequence is 17 residues long. Germline lookup yields CDR1 SGHTA and CDR2 FQGNSA. J gave up 1 base and V 0 bases, and 8 bases lay outside the gene matches. The CDR3 nucleotides are TGTGCCAGCAGCTTAGCGGGGACAGAGCATCGGAACACTGAAGCTTTCTTT. Its translation: CASSLAGTEHRNTEAFF.

V is TRBV11-2 and J is TRBJ1-1; possible D gene TRBD1, 6 bases. Trimming shortened V by 4 bases and J by 4 bases, and 16 bases separated the two germline ends. Looked up from germline, CDR1 is SGHAT and CDR2 is FQNNGV. This CDR3 has 15 residues. The CDR3 loop is CASSSQVGGATEAFF. CDR3 coding DNA: TGTGCCAGCAGCTCTCAAGTAGGGGGGGCCACTGAAGCTTTCTTT.

The rearrangement links TRBV9 to TRBJ2-7; 9 bases line up with TRBD1. V gave up 0 bases and J gave up 2 bases; unmatched junction bases: 0. This CDR3 has 14 amino acids. The germline V gene encodes CDR1 SGDLS and CDR2 YYNGEE. The CDR3 sequence: CASSVGQGAYEQYF. In DNA, the CDR3 is TGTGCCAGCAGCGTAGGACAGGGGGCCTACGAGCAGTACTTC.

The genes are TRBV18 and TRBJ2-3; 7 bases agree with TRBD1. The CDR3 is made up of 15 amino acids. Losses at the gene ends were 4 bases for V and 5 bases for J; bases not matched to a gene: 9. Germline values: CDR1 KGHSH, CDR2 LQKENI. The CDR3 nucleotides are TGTGCCAGCTCACAAACGACAGGGATAGGAGATACGCAGTATTTT. It codes for CASSQTTGIGDTQYF.

This clone was recorded at least ten times. This chain joins TRBV6-4 and TRBJ2-3, with 15 bases lining up with TRBD2. Germline V CDR1 and CDR2: MRHNA, SNTAGT. V lost 4 bases to trimming and J lost 5 bases; unmatched junction nucleotides: 1. This CDR3 comprises 15 residues. The CDR3 spells CASSGTSGGGDTQYF. The CDR3 DNA reads as TGTGCCAGCAGTGGGACTAGCGGGGGGGGAGATACGCAGTATTTT.

V gene TRBV10-3 combines with J gene TRBJ2-7; tentatively, D is TRBD1 (7 bases). Germline assignment: CDR1 ENHRY and CDR2 SYGVKD. The length of the CDR3 is 14 residues. V lost 9 bases, J lost 2 bases, and 17 bases lay in between. This chain's CDR3 is CAIQTGTGAYEQYF. CDR3 sequence (DNA): TGTGCCATTCAGACAGGGACGGGGGCCTACGAGCAGTACTTC.